One and the same sample provided the 25 T cell receptor beta chains below, sequenced in a study of T cell changes during pregnancy in multiple sclerosis. TCRdb's copy holds only in-frame clones and misses some; the assay was immunoSEQ multiplex PCR. The sample contains 45,000 to 70,000 clones, about 90% of which appear only once. The input for sequencing was CD4+ T cells from peripheral blood mononuclear cells, taken in the second trimester of pregnancy. All receptors derive from a female donor with multiple sclerosis, enrolled in a pregnancy study.

The rearrangement joins TRBV9 to TRBJ1-6, with D possibly matching TRBD1 (5 bases). Germline V lookup: CDR1 SGDLS, CDR2 YYNGEE. The V gene lost 2 bases and the J gene lost 7 bases, with 10 bases spanning the gap. The CDR3 length is 14 residues. CDR3 loop: CASSVQGSNSPLHF. The CDR3 bases are TGTGCCAGCAGCGTTCAGGGTAGCAATTCACCCCTCCACTTT.

The V gene is TRBV5-1, the J gene TRBJ1-2; 7 nucleotides match TRBD1. This CDR3 has 14 amino acids. CDR1 and CDR2 from the germline V gene are SGHRS and YFSETQ. The J segment lost 6 bases and the V segment lost 2 bases, leaving 7 bases of the junction unmatched. CDR3 residues: CASSFQGGAHGYTF. The CDR3 DNA reads as TGCGCCAGCAGCTTCCAAGGGGGCGCACATGGCTACACCTTC.

The J gene is TRBJ1-4, the V gene TRBV10-3, with D maybe TRBD1 (6 bases). Trimming pared 2 bases from V and 8 bases from J, leaving 6 bases between. CDR3 size: 12 residues. CDR1 and CDR2 from the germline V gene are ENHRY and SYGVKD. The CDR3 here is CAISERGEKLFF. CDR3 DNA: TGTGCCATCAGTGAGAGGGGGGAAAAACTGTTTTTT.

The chain has TRBV21-1 and TRBJ2-7; the table assigns TRBD1, which was not confirmed against the DNA. TRBV21-1 counts as a pseudogene. CDR3 length: 15 residues. As DNA, the CDR3 is TGTGCCAGCAGCACCGCAGGGGTGGACATCTACGAGCAGTACTTC. Amino acids: CASSTAGVDIYEQYF.

V usage is TRBV27 and J usage is TRBJ1-2; no clear D gene. This CDR3 region has 14 residues. Trimming took off 3 bases at V and 4 bases at J, with 12 bases between the two ends. In germline, CDR1 is MNHEY, CDR2 SMNVEV (reference sequence). The CDR3 bases are TGTGCCAGCAGTTTGCTAGGCTCTTCCTATGGCTACACCTTC. Translation gives CASSLLGSSYGYTF.

This clone occurred once. This rearrangement joins TRBV9 to TRBJ1-2, with D uncertain. Deletions cut 4 bases from V and 4 bases from J, with 14 bases between. This CDR3 region has 14 residues. The germline V gene has CDR1 SGDLS and CDR2 YYNGEE. The CDR3: CASSLASGSYGYTF. Written as DNA, the CDR3 is TGTGCCAGCAGCCTTGCCTCCGGGAGCTATGGCTACACCTTC.

This clone is a singleton in its sample. One junction end disagrees with the germline gene, perhaps due to a read error. This chain uses TRBV27 with TRBJ1-2; 8 nucleotides line up with TRBD1. Per the germline V gene, CDR1 is MNHEY and CDR2 is SMNVEV (reference sequence). The CDR3 length is 15 residues. The CDR3 DNA is TGTGCCAGCAGTTTAAGGGGACAGGAATACTACGGCTACACCTTC. Translated: CASSLRGQEYYGYTF.

This chain links TRBV19 with TRBJ1-2; 9 bases fit TRBD1. V shed 5 bases, J shed 6 bases, and the junction held 10 bases outside the gene matches. The CDR3 is made up of 15 amino acids. The germline gives CDR1 LNHDA, CDR2 SQIVND (reference sequence). The CDR3 loop reads CASSPRTGDLDGYTF. DNA of the CDR3: TGTGCCAGTAGTCCAAGGACAGGGGATTTGGATGGCTACACCTTC.

V usage is TRBV11-2 and J usage is TRBJ2-7; TRBD1 aligns across 7 bases. Germline loops: CDR1 SGHAT, CDR2 FQNNGV. This CDR3 comprises 14 residues. V dropped 5 bases and J dropped 0; count of bases not matched to a gene: 4. The chain's CDR3 is CASSGRTGSYEQYF. For the CDR3, the DNA is TGTGCCAGCAGCGGGCGGACAGGCTCCTACGAGCAGTACTTC.

The chain is built from TRBV5-1 and TRBJ1-1; the match to TRBD1 covers 8 bases. CDR1 and CDR2 (germline): SGHRS, YFSETQ. This CDR3 spans 17 amino acids. Unmatched junction bases numbered 13, after V lost 4 bases and J lost 2 bases. The CDR3: CASSLPPPGGLNTEAFF. The CDR3 DNA is TGCGCCAGCAGCCTACCTCCTCCAGGGGGCCTTAACACTGAAGCTTTCTTT.

Notes on this clone: Other nucleotide sequences from this sample produce the same CDR3. The rearrangement uses TRBV6-1 and TRBJ1-5; TRBD1 matches 8 bases. V gave up 10 bases and J gave up 10 bases; unmatched junction bases: 6. The CDR3 has 11 amino acids. Germline CDR1 reads MNHNS; CDR2 reads SASEGT. The CDR3 is CAIGTGQPQHF. CDR3 nucleotide sequence: TGTGCCATAGGGACAGGCCAACCCCAGCATTTT.

The gene calls are TRBV27 and TRBJ1-2; 8 nucleotides line up with TRBD1. CDR3 length: 14 residues. Germline trimming cut 2 bases from V and 7 bases from J; bases unmatched to any gene: 6. The V gene's germline CDR1 is MNHEY and CDR2 SMNVEV (reference sequence). The CDR3 sequence is CASSLRDRSSGYTF. In nucleotides, the CDR3 is TGTGCCAGCAGTTTAAGGGACAGGTCATCTGGCTACACCTTC.

The CDR3 sequence is CAWAERGGSYEQYF. CDR3 coding DNA: TGTGCCTGGGCGGAGCGGGGCGGCTCCTACGAGCAGTACTTC. J is TRBJ2-7 and V is TRBV30; 7 bases agree with TRBD2. CDR1 is GTSNPN, CDR2 SVGIG, per germline (reference sequence). V trimming: 5 bases; J trimming: 0 bases; junction bases outside the gene matches: 7. This CDR3 is 14 amino acids long.

V usage is TRBV2 and J usage is TRBJ1-2, with 11 bases fitting TRBD1. Germline CDR1 and CDR2: SNHLY and FYNNEI. V lost 8 bases to trimming and J lost 6 bases; unmatched junction nucleotides: 8. This CDR3 is built from 14 residues. The CDR3 sequence is CASGRTGGVDGYTF. In DNA, the CDR3 is TGTGCCAGCGGGAGGACAGGGGGCGTGGATGGCTACACCTTC.

This chain joins TRBV28 and TRBJ1-3; D gene uncertain. CDR1 and CDR2 (germline): MDHEN, SYDVKM. The V gene lost 7 bases and the J gene lost 1 base, with 5 bases spanning the gap. This CDR3 is 12 amino acids long. The CDR3 reads CASTGSGNTIYF. The CDR3 nucleotides read TGTGCCAGCACGGGGTCTGGAAACACCATATATTTT.

The rearrangement links TRBV6-1 to TRBJ2-2, with 7 bases matching TRBD1. The CDR3 loop spans 14 amino acids. V was clipped by 8 bases and J by 2 bases; unmatched bases: 5. Looked up from germline, CDR1 is MNHNS and CDR2 is SASEGT. This CDR3 is CASSGTDNTGELFF. CDR3 bases: TGTGCCAGCTCCGGGACAGATAACACCGGGGAGCTGTTTTTT.

V usage is TRBV15 and J usage is TRBJ2-3; 7 nucleotides line up with TRBD1. V was pared by 1 base and J by 0 bases, with 4 bases of the junction left unmatched. The CDR3 runs to 16 residues. Germline CDR1 is LNHNV and CDR2 is YYDKDF (reference sequence). CDR3 residues: CATSRGDSLSTDTQYF. Here the CDR3 DNA reads TGTGCCACCAGCAGAGGGGACAGCTTAAGCACAGATACGCAGTATTTT.

The chain has TRBV25-1 and TRBJ2-1; D is possibly TRBD1 (7 bases). V gave up 1 base and J gave up 5 bases, with 15 bases separating them. CDR3 length equals 16 residues. Germline CDR1 reads MGHDK; CDR2 reads SYGVNS. CDR3 DNA sequence: TGTGCCAGCAGTGAATGGAGGGGGCACCAGGACAATGAGCAGTTCTTC. It is translated as CASSEWRGHQDNEQFF.

This chain uses TRBV9 with TRBJ2-7; weak D call: TRBD2 (7 bases). Between the trimmed V and J ends, which lost 4 bases and 2 bases, there was a span of 22 bases. Germline V gene data show CDR1 as SGDLS and CDR2 as YYNGEE. This CDR3 region has 17 residues. CDR3 DNA sequence: TGTGCCAGCAGCCCAAGGGGGGGTATCGGGTCCCCCTACGAGCAGTACTTC. Its translation: CASSPRGGIGSPYEQYF.

The J gene is TRBJ1-1, the V gene TRBV30, with D unclear. This CDR3 spans 11 amino acids. Trimming stripped 2 bases from V and 2 bases from J, with 3 bases between. Germline V CDR1 and CDR2: GTSNPN, SVGIG (reference sequence). CDR3 sequence (DNA): TGTGCCTGGAGTCTCAACACTGAAGCTTTCTTT. It is translated as CAWSLNTEAFF.

V and J are TRBV9 and TRBJ2-7, with 10 bases lining up with TRBD2. CDR1 is SGDLS and CDR2 is YYNGEE in the germline V gene. V shed 0 bases, J shed 7 bases, and the junction held 4 bases outside the gene matches. The CDR3 length is 14 residues. CDR3: CASSVEAGGWEQYF. The CDR3 coding sequence is TGTGCCAGCAGCGTAGAAGCGGGGGGGTGGGAGCAGTACTTC.

The CDR3 protein is CASSLGHTQYF. DNA for the CDR3: TGTGCCAGCAGCCTTGGGCATACGCAGTATTTT. The V and J genes are TRBV7-3 and TRBJ2-3; no clear D. V shed 5 bases and J shed 7 bases, with 7 bases lying between them. Germline CDR1 reads SGHTA; CDR2 reads FQGTGA. There are 11 residues in the CDR3.

This sequence joins TRBV5-6 and TRBJ2-1; tentative D call: TRBD1 (5 bases). This CDR3 is built from 16 residues. V shed 2 bases and J shed 0 bases, with 12 bases lying between them. Germline V gene lookup returns CDR1 SGHDT and CDR2 YYEEEE. In nucleotides, the CDR3 is TGTGCCAGCAGCTTCGTTGATAGGGGCTCCTACAATGAGCAGTTCTTC. Protein sequence: CASSFVDRGSYNEQFF. Complete variable domain (other parts from reference TRBV5-6 and TRBJ2-1): DAGVTQSPTHLIKTRGQQVTLRCSPKSGHDTVSWYQQALGQGPQFIFQYYEEEERQRGNFPDRFSGHQFPNYSSELNVNALLLGDSALYLCASSFVDRGSYNEQFFGPGTRLTVL.

V usage is TRBV11-2 and J usage is TRBJ2-1; D gene ambiguous. Germline CDR1 SGHAT, CDR2 FQNNGV. Trimming cost V 1 base and J 6 bases, with 7 bases left between them. The CDR3 loop spans 13 amino acids. CDR3 nucleotide sequence: TGTGCCAGCAGCTTAGGGCCGCCCAATGAGCAGTTCTTC. Protein product: CASSLGPPNEQFF.

The chain employs TRBV30 and TRBJ2-2; possible D gene TRBD2, 5 bases. Germline CDR1 is GTSNPN and CDR2 is SVGIG (reference sequence). This CDR3 region has 12 residues. V lost 0 bases to trimming and J lost 13 bases, with 12 bases between them. CDR3 residues: CAWSVGEGSLFF. In DNA form, the CDR3 reads TGTGCCTGGAGTGTCGGAGAGGGTTCGCTGTTTTTT.